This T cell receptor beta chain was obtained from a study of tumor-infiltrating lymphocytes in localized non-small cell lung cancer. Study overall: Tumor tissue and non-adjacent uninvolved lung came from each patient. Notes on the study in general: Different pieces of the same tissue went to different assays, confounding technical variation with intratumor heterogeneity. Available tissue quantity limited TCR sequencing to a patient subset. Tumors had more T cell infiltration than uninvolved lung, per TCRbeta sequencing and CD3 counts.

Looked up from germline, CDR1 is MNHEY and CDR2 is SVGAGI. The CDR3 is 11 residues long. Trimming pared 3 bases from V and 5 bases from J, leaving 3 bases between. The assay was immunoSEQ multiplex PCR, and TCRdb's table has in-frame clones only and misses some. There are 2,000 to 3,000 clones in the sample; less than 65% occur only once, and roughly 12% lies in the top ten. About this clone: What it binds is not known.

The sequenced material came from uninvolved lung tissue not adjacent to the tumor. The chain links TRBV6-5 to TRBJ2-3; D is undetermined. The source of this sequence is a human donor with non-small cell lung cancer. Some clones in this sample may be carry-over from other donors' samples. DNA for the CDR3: TGTGCCAGCAGTTATGGAGATACGCAGTATTTT. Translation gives CASSYGDTQYF.